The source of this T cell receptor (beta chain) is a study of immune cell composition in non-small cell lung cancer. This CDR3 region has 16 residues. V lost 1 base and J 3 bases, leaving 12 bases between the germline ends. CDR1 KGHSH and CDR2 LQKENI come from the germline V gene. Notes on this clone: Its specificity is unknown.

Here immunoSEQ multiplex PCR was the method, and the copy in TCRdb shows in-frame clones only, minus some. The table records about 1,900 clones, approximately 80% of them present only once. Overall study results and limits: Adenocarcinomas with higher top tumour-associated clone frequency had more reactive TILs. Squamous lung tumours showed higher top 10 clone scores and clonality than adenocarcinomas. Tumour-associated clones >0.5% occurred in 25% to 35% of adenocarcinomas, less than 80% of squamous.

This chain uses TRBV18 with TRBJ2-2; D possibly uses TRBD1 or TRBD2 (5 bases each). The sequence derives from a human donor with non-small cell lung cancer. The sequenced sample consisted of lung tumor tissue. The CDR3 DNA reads TGTGCCAGCTCACCACGGGGGATGGTCTACACCGGGGAGCTGTTTTTT. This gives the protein CASSPRGMVYTGELFF.